This T cell receptor beta chain stems from a study of T cell changes during pregnancy in multiple sclerosis. V gave up 0 bases and J gave up 0 bases; unmatched junction bases: 8. Germline values: CDR1 SGDLS, CDR2 YYNGEE. The CDR3 is 19 residues long. The assay was immunoSEQ multiplex PCR, and TCRdb's table has in-frame clones only and misses some. The sample lists 55,000 or so clones, about 90% occurring once. The chain is built from TRBV9 and TRBJ2-3; 12 nucleotides line up with TRBD2. This sample comprised CD4+ T cells from peripheral blood mononuclear cells, obtained after pregnancy. This clonotype originated in a female donor with multiple sclerosis, enrolled in a pregnancy study. The DNA of the CDR3 is TGTGCCAGCAGCGTAGAGGTCCCAGGACTAGCGGGAAGCACAGATACGCAGTATTTT. This encodes CASSVEVPGLAGSTDTQYF.